One TCR beta chain is described in this entry. The antigen remains unidentified. This sample was taken from a study of T cells expressing NK-cell markers. Looking at the study overall: Seven donors tested HCMV-seropositive and one tested seronegative among the eight sequenced. General observations from the study: Dominant NKG2C+ clonotypes accounted for roughly 1.0-8% of CD8+ T cells in about six donors. Leadership of the CD3+CD56-NKG2C+ fraction also belonged to these clonotypes in four donors.

The authors generated TCR beta cDNA through 5'RACE template switching with UMIs. TCRdb reprocessed the 5' RACE reads and stores each CDR3 protein as one record, lacking DNA. In total, the table holds 550,000 to 600,000 distinct CDR3 sequences. Sequenced input: blood T cells: a sorted CD56 or NKG2C T cell subset, CD4+ or CD8+ T cells, or bulk PBMC T cells (not recorded which). The sequence derives from a man aged 18 to 29 in good health.

CDR3 region: CASSPVGRHRRTEAFF. The chain couples TRBV5-1 to TRBJ1-1. Per germline, CDR1 SGHRS and CDR2 YFSETQ. There are 16 residues in the CDR3.